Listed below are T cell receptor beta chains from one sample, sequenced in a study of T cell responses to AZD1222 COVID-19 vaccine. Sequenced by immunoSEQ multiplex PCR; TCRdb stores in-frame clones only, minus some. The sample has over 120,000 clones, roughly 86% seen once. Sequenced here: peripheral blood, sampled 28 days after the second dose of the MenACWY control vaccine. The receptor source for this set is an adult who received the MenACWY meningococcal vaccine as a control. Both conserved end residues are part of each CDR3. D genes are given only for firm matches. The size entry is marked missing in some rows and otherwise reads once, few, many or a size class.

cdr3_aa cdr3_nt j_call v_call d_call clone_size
CASIRTVNTEAFF TGTGCCAGCATTCGGACGGTGAACACTGAAGCTTTCTTT TRBJ1-1 TRBV6-5 - -
CACPGTGPTGELFF TGTGCCTGTCCCGGGACAGGGCCCACCGGGGAGCTGTTTTTT TRBJ2-2 TRBV30 TRBD1 -
CASSSGLRNQPQHF TGTGCCAGCAGTTCCGGCCTTCGCAATCAGCCCCAGCATTTT TRBJ1-5 TRBV7-8 - -
CSASRREASRDEQFF TGCAGTGCTAGTCGACGGGAGGCCTCGCGGGATGAGCAGTTCTTC TRBJ2-1 TRBV20-1 TRBD2 -
CASSFSPSGKETQYF TGTGCCAGCAGTTTTTCCCCGTCAGGGAAAGAGACCCAGTACTTC TRBJ2-5 TRBV28 - -
CASSPGDAWSAGANVLTF TGTGCCAGCAGCCCAGGTGACGCGTGGAGCGCTGGGGCCAACGTCCTGACTTTC TRBJ2-6 TRBV11-3 - -
CSVTLGTPQSGQYF TGCAGCGTGACACTGGGGACCCCCCAAAGTGGCCAGTACTTC TRBJ2-5 TRBV29-1 - few
CASSLDGGSTATQYF TGTGCCAGCAGCTTGGACGGGGGCTCCACAGCTACGCAGTATTTT TRBJ2-3 TRBV5-4 - -
CASSLAPTAYGYTF TGTGCCAGCAGCTTAGCTCCGACAGCCTATGGCTACACCTTC TRBJ1-2 TRBV7-2 - -
CATRSGQGDYGYTF TGTGCCACCAGGTCGGGACAGGGGGACTATGGCTACACCTTC TRBJ1-2 TRBV15 TRBD1 -
CSVGMTAQETQYF TGCAGCGTTGGTATGACGGCCCAAGAGACCCAGTACTTC TRBJ2-5 TRBV29-1 - -
CASRGGGGEAFF TGTGCCAGCAGGGGAGGGGGAGGTGAAGCTTTCTTT TRBJ1-1 TRBV6-4 - -
CASSRTGKNTEAFF TGTGCCAGTAGCCGGACAGGGAAGAACACTGAAGCTTTCTTT TRBJ1-1 TRBV19 TRBD1 -
CASSLSATNYGYTF TGTGCCAGCAGCCTAAGCGCTACTAACTATGGCTACACCTTC TRBJ1-2 TRBV3-1/TRBV3-2 - -
CASSPATRGHGSEAFF TGTGCCAGCAGCCCCGCCACGAGGGGGCATGGATCAGAAGCTTTCTTT TRBJ1-1 TRBV6-2/TRBV6-3 TRBD1 -
CASGLDGYTGELFF TGTGCTAGTGGTTTAGACGGCTACACCGGGGAGCTGTTTTTT TRBJ2-2 TRBV12-5 - -
CASSQGHNQPQHF TGTGCCAGCTCCCAGGGCCACAATCAGCCCCAGCATTTT TRBJ1-5 TRBV5-6 - -
CASSLLAVPTYEQYF TGTGCCAGCAGCTTACTGGCGGTACCGACCTACGAGCAGTACTTC TRBJ2-7 TRBV7-3 - -
CASKPGTPHQPQHF TGTGCCAGCAAACCCGGGACACCTCATCAGCCCCAGCATTTT TRBJ1-5 TRBV28 - few
CAISESGTMNTEAFF TGTGCCATCAGTGAGTCCGGCACCATGAACACTGAAGCTTTCTTT TRBJ1-1 TRBV10-3 - few
CASRGRVNEKLFF TGTGCCAGCAGGGGACGGGTGAATGAAAAACTGTTTTTT TRBJ1-4 TRBV2 - -
CASSPRTSGGPEQFF TGTGCCAGCAGCCCCCGGACTAGCGGGGGCCCAGAGCAGTTCTTC TRBJ2-1 TRBV9 TRBD2 -
CASSEIATGSYGYTF TGTGCCAGCAGTGAAATTGCCACAGGGAGCTATGGCTACACCTTC TRBJ1-2 TRBV6-1 - -
CASSLFSGNTIYF TGTGCCAGCAGCTTGTTCTCTGGAAACACCATATATTTT TRBJ1-3 TRBV11-3 - -
CASSPTGSVGYTF TGTGCCAGTAGCCCGACAGGGTCGGTCGGCTACACCTTC TRBJ1-2 TRBV19 TRBD1 -
CASSLRTSGRLTDTQYF TGTGCCAGCAGTTTACGGACTAGCGGGAGGCTCACAGATACGCAGTATTTT TRBJ2-3 TRBV28 TRBD2 -
CASSLPPGLQSSDEQFF TGTGCCAGCAGCCTACCTCCGGGACTACAATCCTCGGATGAGCAGTTCTTC TRBJ2-1 TRBV7-6 TRBD2 -
CAWSRDRGIGEQYF TGTGCCTGGAGCCGGGACAGGGGTATAGGCGAGCAGTACTTC TRBJ2-7 TRBV30 TRBD1 -
CASSSHQIAYEQFF TGTGCCAGCAGCTCTCACCAAATAGCATACGAGCAGTTCTTC TRBJ2-1 TRBV11-3 - -
CASSQGSGQGNQPQHF TGTGCCAGCAGCCAAGGGTCGGGACAGGGCAATCAGCCCCAGCATTTT TRBJ1-5 TRBV3-1/TRBV3-2 TRBD1 -
CASSPSPGQPYEQYF TGCGCCAGCAGCCCGTCACCGGGACAACCATACGAGCAGTACTTC TRBJ2-7 TRBV5-1 - few
CANSARGRIFEDYTF TGTGCCAACTCAGCCCGAGGGCGGATCTTTGAGGACTACACCTTC TRBJ1-2 TRBV28 - -
CASSIGRTGSTYNEQFF TGTGCCAGTAGTATAGGTCGGACAGGCTCCACTTACAATGAGCAGTTCTTC TRBJ2-1 TRBV19 TRBD1 once
CASSEGVIRAEAFF TGTGCCAGCAGTGAGGGGGTGATAAGAGCTGAAGCTTTCTTT TRBJ1-1 TRBV25-1 - -
CASSGFRTWAGYTF TGTGCCAGCAGCGGTTTCCGAACCTGGGCTGGCTACACCTTC TRBJ1-2 TRBV14 - once
CASSGFLDLDGYTF TGTGCCAGCTCAGGGTTTTTGGATTTGGATGGCTACACCTTC TRBJ1-2 TRBV18 - -
CASSVGDTQYF TGTGCCAGCAGCGTGGGAGATACGCAGTATTTT TRBJ2-3 TRBV9 - -
CASSRGSYEQYF TGTGCCAGTAGCCGGGGTTCCTACGAGCAGTACTTC TRBJ2-7 TRBV19 - once
CASSLSGRAFETQYF TGTGCCAGCAGCCTCAGCGGGAGGGCCTTTGAGACCCAGTACTTC TRBJ2-5 TRBV7-3 TRBD2 once
CSVEDPQQVYHGYTF TGCAGCGTTGAAGATCCCCAGCAGGTCTATCATGGCTACACCTTC TRBJ1-2 TRBV29-1 - -
CAWSTGKAGNTIYF TGTGCCTGGAGTACAGGGAAAGCTGGAAACACCATATATTTT TRBJ1-3 TRBV30 - -
CASSFDPTYEQYF TGTGCCAGCAGCTTCGACCCCACCTACGAGCAGTACTTC TRBJ2-7 TRBV7-2 - -